A single sample is the source of the 14 T cell receptor beta chains below, sequenced in a study of T cell responses to AZD1222 COVID-19 vaccine. Here immunoSEQ multiplex PCR was the method, and the copy in TCRdb shows in-frame clones only, minus some. Of 90,000 to 150,000 clones in the sample, 75% to 95% are singletons; the top ten hold 4% to 4.5%. The specimen was peripheral blood, collected 28 days after the second dose of the MenACWY control vaccine. The receptors were gathered from an adult who received the MenACWY meningococcal vaccine as a control.

The chain couples TRBV5-5 to TRBJ1-5; TRBD1 matches at 7 bases. Trimming cost V 0 bases and J 6 bases; bases outside gene matches: 9. Germline V CDR1 and CDR2: SGHKS, YYEKEE (reference sequence). The CDR3 contains 16 residues. CDR3 region: CASSLDYRGGRQPQHF. The CDR3 coding sequence is TGTGCCAGCAGCTTGGATTATCGAGGGGGCCGTCAGCCCCAGCATTTT.

The chain carries TRBV5-4 and TRBJ2-1, with a weak D call TRBD1 (5 bases). The V gene's germline CDR1 is SGHNT and CDR2 YYREEE (reference sequence). Trimming took 7 bases from V and 8 from J, leaving 13 bases between them. CDR3 size: 12 residues. Written as DNA, the CDR3 is TGTGCCAGCGGTAGGGGAATGGATGAGCAGTTCTTC. It specifies CASGRGMDEQFF.

The chain is built from TRBV25-1 and TRBJ2-5; TRBD2 might be the D (5 bases). Deletions cut 7 bases from V and 5 bases from J, with 5 bases between. CDR1 is MGHDK and CDR2 is SYGVNS in the germline V gene. The CDR3 runs 10 residues. CDR3 nucleotide sequence: TGTGCCAGCACGGGGGAGACCCAGTACTTC. This sequence encodes CASTGETQYF.

V usage is TRBV2 and J usage is TRBJ1-1; no definite D call. CDR3 length equals 14 residues. With 5 bases removed from V and 1 base from J, the gap between germline ends came to 11 bases. Germline-derived CDR1 and CDR2 are SNHLY and FYNNEI. This CDR3 is CASSWGGRNTEAFF. The CDR3 nucleotides are TGTGCCAGCAGTTGGGGTGGGAGGAACACTGAAGCTTTCTTT.

In DNA, the CDR3 is TGTGCCAGCAGTTTTGACTTCTATGGCTACACCTTC. Translated: CASSFDFYGYTF. J is TRBJ1-2 and V is TRBV12-3 or TRBV12-4, with D hard to call. This CDR3 is built from 12 residues. With 3 bases removed from V and 4 bases from J, the gap between germline ends came to 6 bases.

The gene calls are TRBV6-5 and TRBJ2-1, with 10 nucleotides matching TRBD2. The ends lost 3 bases at V and 8 bases at J; junction bases unmatched: 7. Germline V gives CDR1 MNHEY, CDR2 SVGAGI. The CDR3 extends over 15 amino acids. CDR3 in DNA: TGTGCCAGCAGTTATGGTAGCGGGGGGTGGGATGAGCAGTTCTTC. Its translation is CASSYGSGGWDEQFF.

V usage is TRBV7-2 and J usage is TRBJ1-1; TRBD1 matches 8 bases. Germline CDR1 SGHTA, CDR2 FQGNSA. J was trimmed by 5 bases and V by 4 bases; bases with no gene match: 6. There are 14 residues in the CDR3. The CDR3 is CASSWDRQRTEAFF. CDR3 DNA sequence: TGTGCCAGCAGCTGGGACAGGCAGCGAACTGAAGCTTTCTTT.

V is TRBV24-1 and J is TRBJ2-1; 8 bases fit TRBD1. With V trimmed by 2 bases and J by 8 bases, 10 bases remained unmatched. The CDR3 sequence is 16 residues long. Germline CDR1 reads KGHDR; CDR2 reads SFDVKD. The CDR3 coding sequence is TGTGCCACCAGTGATTCCAGACAGGGGAGAGTGTATGAGCAGTTCTTC. Its translation: CATSDSRQGRVYEQFF.

The rearrangement uses TRBV4-1 and TRBJ2-3, with 10 bases aligning to TRBD2. V lost 3 bases to trimming and J lost 6 bases; unmatched junction nucleotides: 12. The CDR3 is made up of 17 amino acids. The germline CDR1 and CDR2 sequences are MGHRA and YSYEKL. The CDR3 region has the DNA TGCGCCAGCAGCCACCCACCTCGGACTAGCGGTTTCGATACGCAGTATTTT. This translates into CASSHPPRTSGFDTQYF.

The V gene is TRBV6-5, the J gene TRBJ1-6, with D possibly being TRBD1 (6 bases). Trimming pared 2 bases from V and 0 bases from J, leaving 8 bases between. Germline V gene lookup returns CDR1 MNHEY and CDR2 SVGAGI. The CDR3 has 16 residues. CDR3 in amino acids: CASSYADSSYNSPLHF. CDR3 nucleotides: TGTGCCAGCAGTTACGCGGACAGCTCCTATAATTCACCCCTCCACTTT.

J is TRBJ2-1 and V is TRBV6-5, with TRBD1 matching 8 bases. The CDR3 runs 15 residues. The J segment lost 7 bases and the V segment lost 0 bases, leaving 5 bases of the junction unmatched. Germline V gene sequence: CDR1 MNHEY, CDR2 SVGAGI. The CDR3 loop reads CASSYSSQGANEQFF. The CDR3 DNA sequence: TGTGCCAGCAGTTACTCGAGTCAGGGGGCGAATGAGCAGTTCTTC.

The rearrangement links TRBV19 to TRBJ1-1; tentatively, D is TRBD1 (5 bases). The CDR3 contains 13 residues. Germline CDR1 and CDR2: LNHDA and SQIVND (reference sequence). V was clipped by 0 bases and J by 10 bases, with 12 bases between them. CDR3 nucleotide sequence: TGTGCCAGTAGTATAGATACGCAGGGAGCAGCTTTCTTT. This gives the protein CASSIDTQGAAFF.

The gene calls are TRBV19 and TRBJ1-5; D gene uncertain. CDR1 is LNHDA, CDR2 SQIVND, per germline (reference sequence). Trimming cost V 2 bases and J 4 bases, with 15 bases left between them. The length of the CDR3 is 16 residues. The CDR3 DNA reads TGTGCCAGTAGTATACCCGTTCCGGGGAATAATCAGCCCCAGCATTTT. Translation: CASSIPVPGNNQPQHF.

CDR3 in DNA: TGCGCCAGCAGTGATGCGGCCTCCGGTGAAGGACTGTTTTTT. This encodes CASSDAASGEGLFF. The J gene is TRBJ1-4, the V gene TRBV10-2; D unresolved. The CDR3 length is 14 residues. Looked up from germline, CDR1 is WSHSY and CDR2 is SAAADI. The ends were cut back, 3 bases at V and 13 bases at J, with 18 bases in the middle.